These T cell receptor beta chains were read from a single sample in a study of OX40 agonist ivuxolimab in advanced cancers. TCRdb's table, derived via immunoSEQ multiplex PCR, lists solely in-frame clones and lacks some. The table has roughly 42,000 clones, about 90% seen once. Source: CD4+ or CD8+ T cells sorted from blood, taken in a trial of the OX40 agonist ivuxolimab. These receptors were taken from an adult with an advanced solid tumor such as melanoma, head and neck, liver or kidney cancer. The CDR3 runs from the conserved cysteine through the conserved F or W. The order of the fields is D gene, J gene, V gene, clone size, CDR3 protein, CDR3 DNA. The D gene is left open where the match is weak. Clone size is not always given. Where it is, it says once, few, many or a class for expanded clones.

. TRBJ2-1 TRBV28 . CASSLVRGDSGEQFF TGTGCCAGCAGTTTAGTCAGGGGTGATTCGGGTGAGCAGTTCTTC
. TRBJ1-1 TRBV5-4 once CASSLGGPWGTEAFF TGTGCCAGCAGCTTGGGTGGGCCCTGGGGCACTGAAGCTTTCTTT
. TRBJ2-7 TRBV28 . CASSFPVDGTYEQYF TGTGCCAGCAGTTTCCCCGTGGACGGTACCTACGAGCAGTACTTC
TRBD2 TRBJ2-7 TRBV28 . CASSLAGGPGEQYF TGTGCCAGCAGTTTAGCGGGAGGGCCGGGAGAGCAGTACTTC
. TRBJ2-1 TRBV5-4 . CASSLELRSYNEQFF TGTGCCAGCAGCTTGGAATTGCGGAGCTACAATGAGCAGTTCTTC
. TRBJ1-5 TRBV19 . CASSAGPGRGQPQHF TGTGCCAGTAGTGCGGGGCCCGGTAGGGGTCAGCCCCAGCATTTT
. TRBJ2-3 TRBV15 . CATSRDSDSGDTQYF TGTGCCACCAGCAGAGATTCTGACTCGGGAGATACGCAGTATTTT
TRBD2 TRBJ2-3 TRBV19 few CASSIVAGRGGADTQYF TGTGCCAGTAGTATAGTAGCGGGACGGGGAGGCGCAGATACGCAGTATTTT
TRBD1 TRBJ2-1 TRBV28 . CASRDRDWDSYNEQFF TGTGCCAGCAGGGACAGGGATTGGGACTCCTACAATGAGCAGTTCTTC
TRBD1 TRBJ2-2 TRBV9 . CASSVDQGAPGELFF TGTGCCAGCAGCGTAGATCAGGGGGCTCCCGGGGAGCTGTTTTTT
. TRBJ1-1 TRBV5-6 . CASSPARRNTEAFF TGTGCCAGCAGCCCCGCCAGACGGAACACTGAAGCTTTCTTT
TRBD2 TRBJ2-1 TRBV19 . CASSLGLANYNEQFF TGTGCCAGTAGCCTTGGACTAGCGAACTACAATGAGCAGTTCTTC
. TRBJ1-5 TRBV4-2 . CASSPQGYQPQHF TGTGCCAGCAGCCCGCAGGGTTATCAGCCCCAGCATTTT
. TRBJ1-2 TRBV9 . CASSPRNGYTF TGTGCCAGCAGCCCCCGAAATGGCTACACCTTC
. TRBJ1-5 TRBV7-6 . CASSSLGAQPQHF TGTGCCAGCAGCTCCTTGGGGGCTCAGCCCCAGCATTTT
. TRBJ2-7 TRBV6-5 . CASSEAYEQYF TGTGCCAGCAGTGAGGCCTACGAGCAGTACTTC
TRBD2 TRBJ2-1 TRBV19 . CASSIQLAGYNEQFF TGTGCCAGTAGTATTCAACTAGCGGGTTACAATGAGCAGTTCTTC
. TRBJ1-4 TRBV5-4 . CASSISDSEKLFF TGTGCCAGCAGCATTTCGGACAGTGAAAAACTGTTTTTT
TRBD1 TRBJ1-5 TRBV4-1 . CASSQFFAGGSNQPQHF TGCGCCAGCAGCCAATTTTTTGCAGGGGGTAGCAATCAGCCCCAGCATTTT
. TRBJ1-2 TRBV6-1 medium-sized CASEARGIYGYTF TGTGCCAGCGAGGCCCGGGGGATCTATGGCTACACCTTC
. TRBJ1-1 TRBV19 . CASSMGAGTTEAFF TGTGCCAGTAGTATGGGGGCAGGGACCACTGAAGCTTTCTTT
. TRBJ1-1 TRBV5-4 once CASSLESGGATEAFF TGTGCCAGCAGCTTGGAATCTGGGGGGGCCACTGAAGCTTTCTTT
TRBD1 TRBJ2-2 TRBV4-1 . CASSLRQGGTGELFF TGCGCCAGCAGTCTAAGACAGGGGGGCACCGGGGAGCTGTTTTTT
. TRBJ1-2 TRBV6-1 . CASSGPREGYGYTF TGTGCCAGCAGTGGTCCCAGGGAGGGCTATGGCTACACCTTC
. TRBJ2-1 TRBV4-1 . CASSQGPYNEQFF TGCGCCAGCAGCCAAGGACCCTACAATGAGCAGTTCTTC
. TRBJ1-2 TRBV27 . CASLGRGVYGYTF TGTGCCAGCCTGGGGAGGGGGGTCTATGGCTACACCTTC
. TRBJ2-1 TRBV7-9 . CASSDGSGEQFF TGTGCCAGCAGCGATGGGAGCGGTGAGCAGTTCTTC
TRBD2 TRBJ2-1 TRBV6-5 . CASSYGTSGYNEQFF TGTGCCAGCAGTTACGGGACTAGCGGTTACAATGAGCAGTTCTTC
. TRBJ1-6 TRBV28 once CASSPRTRSSYNSPLHF TGTGCCAGCAGTCCCCGGACTAGAAGCTCCTATAATTCACCCCTCCACTTT